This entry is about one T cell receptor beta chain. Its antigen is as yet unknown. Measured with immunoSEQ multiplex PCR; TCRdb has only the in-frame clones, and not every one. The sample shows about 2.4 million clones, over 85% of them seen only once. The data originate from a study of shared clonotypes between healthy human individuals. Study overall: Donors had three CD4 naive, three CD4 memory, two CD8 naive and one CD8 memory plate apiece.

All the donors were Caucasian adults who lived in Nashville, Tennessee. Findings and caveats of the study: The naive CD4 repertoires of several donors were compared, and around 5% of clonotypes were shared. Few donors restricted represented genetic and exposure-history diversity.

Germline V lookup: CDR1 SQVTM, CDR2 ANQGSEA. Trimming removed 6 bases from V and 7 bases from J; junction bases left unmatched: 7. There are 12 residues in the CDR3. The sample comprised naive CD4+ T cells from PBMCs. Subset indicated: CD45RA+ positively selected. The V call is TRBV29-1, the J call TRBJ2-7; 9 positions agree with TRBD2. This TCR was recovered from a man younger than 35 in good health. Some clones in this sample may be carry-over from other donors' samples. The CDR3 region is CSVFSGSEEQYF. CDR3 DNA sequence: TGCAGCGTCTTTAGCGGGAGTGAAGAGCAGTACTTC.